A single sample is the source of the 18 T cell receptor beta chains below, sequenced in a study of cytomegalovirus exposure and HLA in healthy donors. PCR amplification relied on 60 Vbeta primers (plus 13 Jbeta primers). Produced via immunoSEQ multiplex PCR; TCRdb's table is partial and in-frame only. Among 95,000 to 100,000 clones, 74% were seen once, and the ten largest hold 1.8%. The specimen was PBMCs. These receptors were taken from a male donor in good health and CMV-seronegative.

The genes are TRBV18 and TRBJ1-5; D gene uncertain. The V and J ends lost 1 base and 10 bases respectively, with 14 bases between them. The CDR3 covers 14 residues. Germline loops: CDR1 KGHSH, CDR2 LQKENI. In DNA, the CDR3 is TGTGCCAGCTCACCACAGGGAGGACCGCGACCCCAGCATTTT. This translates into CASSPQGGPRPQHF.

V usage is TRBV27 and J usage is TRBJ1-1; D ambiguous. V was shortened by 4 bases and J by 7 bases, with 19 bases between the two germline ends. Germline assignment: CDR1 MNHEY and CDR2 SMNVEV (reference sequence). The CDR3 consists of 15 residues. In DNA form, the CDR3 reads TGTGCCAGCAGTTCACTAGGAGGGAAAATATATGAAGCTTTCTTT. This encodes CASSSLGGKIYEAFF.

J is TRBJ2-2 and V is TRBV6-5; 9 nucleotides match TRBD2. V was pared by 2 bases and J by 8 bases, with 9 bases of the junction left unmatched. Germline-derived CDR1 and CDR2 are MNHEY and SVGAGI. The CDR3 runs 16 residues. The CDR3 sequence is CASSYLAGGPGGELFF. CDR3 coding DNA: TGTGCCAGCAGTTACCTGGCGGGAGGGCCGGGTGGGGAGCTGTTTTTT.

The CDR3, as DNA: TGTGCCAGCAGCTTCCTCGGGGAACGGGGGGCAGATACGCAGTATTTT. Translating it yields CASSFLGERGADTQYF. The V call is TRBV13, the J call TRBJ2-3, with 7 bases lining up with TRBD2. Germline values: CDR1 PRHDT, CDR2 FYEKMQ (reference sequence). The CDR3 has 16 residues. V lost 3 bases, J lost 4 bases, and 10 bases stayed unmatched.

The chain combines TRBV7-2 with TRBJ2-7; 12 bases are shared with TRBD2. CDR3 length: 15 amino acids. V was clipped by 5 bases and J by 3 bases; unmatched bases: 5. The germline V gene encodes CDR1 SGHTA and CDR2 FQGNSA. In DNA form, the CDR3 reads TGTGCCAGCAGCCCGACTAGCGGGAGTCTCTACGAGCAGTACTTC. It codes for CASSPTSGSLYEQYF. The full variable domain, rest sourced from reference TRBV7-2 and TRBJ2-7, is GAGVSQSPSNKVTEKGKDVELRCDPISGHTALYWYRQSLGQGLEFLIYFQGNSAPDKSGLPSDRFSAERTGGSVSTLTIQRTQQEDSAVYLCASSPTSGSLYEQYFGPGTRLTVT.

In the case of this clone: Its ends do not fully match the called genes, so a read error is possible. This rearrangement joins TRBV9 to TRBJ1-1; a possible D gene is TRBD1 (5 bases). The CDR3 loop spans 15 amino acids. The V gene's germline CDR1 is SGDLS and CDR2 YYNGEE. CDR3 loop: CAGSVGHLMNTEAFF. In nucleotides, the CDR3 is TGTGCCGGCAGCGTTGGACACCTTATGAACACTGAAGCTTTCTTT.

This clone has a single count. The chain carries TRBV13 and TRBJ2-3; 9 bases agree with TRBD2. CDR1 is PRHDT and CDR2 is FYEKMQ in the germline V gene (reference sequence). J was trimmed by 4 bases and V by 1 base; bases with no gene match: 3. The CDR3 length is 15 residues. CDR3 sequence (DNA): TGTGCCAGCAGCTTAGTGGCGGGAGGGTCAGATACGCAGTATTTT. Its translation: CASSLVAGGSDTQYF. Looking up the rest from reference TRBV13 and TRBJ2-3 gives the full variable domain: AAGVIQSPRHLIKEKRETATLKCYPIPRHDTVYWYQQGPGQDPQFLISFYEKMQSDKGSIPDRFSAQQFSDYHSELNMSSLELGDSALYFCASSLVAGGSDTQYFGPGTRLTVL.

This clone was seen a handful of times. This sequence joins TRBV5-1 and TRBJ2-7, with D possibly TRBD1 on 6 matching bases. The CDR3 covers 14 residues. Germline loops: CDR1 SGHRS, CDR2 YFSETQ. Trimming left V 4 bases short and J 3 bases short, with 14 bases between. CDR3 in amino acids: CASSTGTRNYEQYF. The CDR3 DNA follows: TGCGCCAGCAGCACCGGGACACGGAACTACGAGCAGTACTTC.

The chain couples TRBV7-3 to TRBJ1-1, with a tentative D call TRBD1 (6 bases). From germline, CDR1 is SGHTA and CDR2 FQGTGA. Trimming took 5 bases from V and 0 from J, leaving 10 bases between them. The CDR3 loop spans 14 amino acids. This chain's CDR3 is CASSPGHMNTEAFF. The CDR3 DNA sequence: TGTGCCAGCAGCCCGGGACATATGAACACTGAAGCTTTCTTT. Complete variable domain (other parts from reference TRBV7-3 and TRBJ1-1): GAGVSQTPSNKVTEKGKYVELRCDPISGHTALYWYRQSLGQGPEFLIYFQGTGAADDSGLPNDRFFAVRPEGSVSTLKIQRTERGDSAVYLCASSPGHMNTEAFFGQGTRLTVV.

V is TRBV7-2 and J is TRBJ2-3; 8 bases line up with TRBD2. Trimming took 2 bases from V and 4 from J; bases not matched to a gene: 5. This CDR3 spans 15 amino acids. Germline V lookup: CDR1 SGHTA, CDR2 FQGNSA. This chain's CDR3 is CASSLSSGSADTQYF. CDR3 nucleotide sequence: TGTGCCAGCAGCTTAAGCAGCGGGAGTGCAGATACGCAGTATTTT.

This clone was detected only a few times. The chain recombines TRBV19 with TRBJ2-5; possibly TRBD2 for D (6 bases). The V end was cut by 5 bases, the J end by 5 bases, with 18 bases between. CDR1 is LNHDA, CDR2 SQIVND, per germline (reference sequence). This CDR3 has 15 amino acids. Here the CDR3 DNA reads TGTGCCAGTAGTTCGACTAGATCGTTTATGGAGACCCAGTACTTC. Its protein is CASSSTRSFMETQYF. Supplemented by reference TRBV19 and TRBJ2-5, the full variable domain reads DGGITQSPKYLFRKEGQNVTLSCEQNLNHDAMYWYRQDPGQGLRLIYYSQIVNDFQKGDIAEGYSVSREKKESFPLTVTSAQKNPTAFYLCASSSTRSFMETQYFGPGTRLLVL.

The CDR3 DNA sequence: TGTGCCAGCAGTGCTCAGGGTTGGGTATACGAGCAGTACTTC. Encoded protein: CASSAQGWVYEQYF. The chain uses TRBV6-1 and TRBJ2-7; possible D gene TRBD1, 5 bases. The CDR3 covers 14 residues. V dropped 4 bases and J dropped 4 bases, with 14 bases sitting between them. Germline V gives CDR1 MNHNS, CDR2 SASEGT.

CDR3 nucleotide sequence: TGTGCCAGCCGCTTGCGGGACAGGGGGACATACGAGCAGTACTTC. It is translated as CASRLRDRGTYEQYF. The chain carries TRBV27 and TRBJ2-7, with 11 positions matching TRBD1. The CDR3 has 15 amino acids. Germline V lookup: CDR1 MNHEY, CDR2 SMNVEV (reference sequence). V shed 8 bases, J shed 4 bases, and the junction held 10 bases outside the gene matches.

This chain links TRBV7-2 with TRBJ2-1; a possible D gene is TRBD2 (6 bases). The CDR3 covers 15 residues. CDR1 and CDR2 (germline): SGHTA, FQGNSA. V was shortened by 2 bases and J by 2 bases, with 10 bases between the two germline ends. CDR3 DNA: TGTGCCAGCAGCTTACTGGGAGGTACCTACAATGAGCAGTTCTTC. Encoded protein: CASSLLGGTYNEQFF.

CDR3 in DNA: TGTGCCATCAAACCTAGCGGGAGAACAGATACGCAGTATTTT. Its protein is CAIKPSGRTDTQYF. The V gene is TRBV10-3, the J gene TRBJ2-3; 10 nucleotides align to TRBD2. The CDR3 extends over 14 amino acids. J lost 3 bases, V lost 7 bases, and 4 bases had no gene match. CDR1 ENHRY and CDR2 SYGVKD come from the germline V gene.

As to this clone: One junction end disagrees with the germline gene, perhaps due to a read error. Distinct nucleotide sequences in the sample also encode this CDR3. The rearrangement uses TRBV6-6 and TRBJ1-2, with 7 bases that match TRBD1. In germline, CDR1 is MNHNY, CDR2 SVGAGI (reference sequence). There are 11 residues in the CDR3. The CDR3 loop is CASSSTGAPIF. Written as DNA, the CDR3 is TGTGCCAGCAGTTCAACAGGGGCCCCGATCTTC.

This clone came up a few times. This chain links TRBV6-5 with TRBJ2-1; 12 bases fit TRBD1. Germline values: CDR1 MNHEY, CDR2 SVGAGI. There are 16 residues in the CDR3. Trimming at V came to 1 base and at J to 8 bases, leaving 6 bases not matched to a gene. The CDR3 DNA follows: TGTGCCAGCAGTTACTTGTCGGGACAGGGGGCGCATGAGCAGTTCTTC. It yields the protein CASSYLSGQGAHEQFF.

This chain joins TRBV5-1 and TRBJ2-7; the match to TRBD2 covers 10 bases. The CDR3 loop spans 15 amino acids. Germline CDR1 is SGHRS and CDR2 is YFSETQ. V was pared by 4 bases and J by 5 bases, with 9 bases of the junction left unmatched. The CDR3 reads CASSPLRGLADEQYF. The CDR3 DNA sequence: TGCGCCAGCAGCCCTCTTCGTGGACTAGCGGACGAGCAGTACTTC.